These T cell receptor beta chains were read from a single sample in a study of Ad26.COV2.S vaccination and SARS-CoV-2 variants. Generated by immunoSEQ multiplex PCR, the TCRdb table keeps only in-frame clones and is missing some. The table shows some 320,000 clones, with just under 85% occurring only once. The sample in question was peripheral blood, obtained in a trial of Ad26.COV2.S vaccine versus placebo. The receptor set was obtained from a person aged 18-60 years who received the Ad26.COV2.S COVID-19 vaccine or a placebo. CDR3s include the opening cysteine and the closing phenylalanine or tryptophan. A D gene is named only where the DNA matches it firmly. Clone size is given for some rows only: seen once, a few or many times, or a class if the clone is expanded.

D	length	V	J	size	DNA	CDR3
TRBD1	15	TRBV18	TRBJ2-5	few	TGTGCCAGCTCACCAGGACAGGGGGCTCAAGAGACCCAGTACTTC	CASSPGQGAQETQYF
TRBD2	16	TRBV28	TRBJ2-1	NA	TGTGCCAGCAGTCTAGCGGGGGGCTTGAGGAGGAATGAGCAGTTCTTC	CASSLAGGLRRNEQFF
TRBD2	18	TRBV4-1	TRBJ2-1	few	TGCGCCAGCAGCCAAGATCCTAGCGGGGGGCCGATCTACAATGAGCAGTTCTTC	CASSQDPSGGPIYNEQFF
TRBD1	14	TRBV6-5	TRBJ1-1	NA	TGTGCCAGCAGTTACGATACAGGGGTCACTGAAGCTTTCTTT	CASSYDTGVTEAFF
NA	15	TRBV5-1	TRBJ1-2	NA	TGCGCCAGCAGCCCCCATCGGACTGATTTCTATGGCTACACCTTC	CASSPHRTDFYGYTF
TRBD1	15	TRBV9	TRBJ1-2	NA	TGTGCCAGCAGCGTAGCGGGACAGGGGGCCTATGGCTACACCTTC	CASSVAGQGAYGYTF
NA	11	TRBV20-1	TRBJ2-5	NA	TGCAGTGCTAGCTTGGGGGAGACCCAGTACTTC	CSASLGETQYF
TRBD1	15	TRBV27	TRBJ1-5	NA	TGTGCCAGCAGAGGAAGGGGGCTCCTGGGTCAGCCCCAGCATTTT	CASRGRGLLGQPQHF
NA	14	TRBV7-6	TRBJ2-7	NA	TGTGCCAGCAGCTTAGCTCTCGGGACGCGGGAGCAGTACTTC	CASSLALGTREQYF
NA	11	TRBV6-1	TRBJ2-1	NA	TGTGCCAGCAGTGAAGTAAATGAGCAGTTCTTC	CASSEVNEQFF
TRBD1	15	TRBV6-6	TRBJ2-7	NA	TGTGCCAGCAGTCGACAGGGGGGGGGAACCTACGAGCAGTACTTC	CASSRQGGGTYEQYF
NA	11	TRBV30	TRBJ2-5	NA	TGTGCCTGGAGTTTACTAGAGACCCAGTACTTC	CAWSLLETQYF
NA	14	TRBV3-1/TRBV3-2	TRBJ1-1	NA	TGTGCCAGCAGCCAAGGGGGTACAATAACTGAAGCTTTCTTT	CASSQGGTITEAFF
NA	16	TRBV9	TRBJ2-3	NA	TGTGCCAGCAGCTTTAGAGGGGGGGACGGCACAGATACGCAGTATTTT	CASSFRGGDGTDTQYF
TRBD1	16	TRBV28	TRBJ2-7	NA	TGTGCCAGCAGTCCGAAACCGAGCAGGGGGCGGTACGAGCAGTACTTC	CASSPKPSRGRYEQYF
TRBD2	16	TRBV7-2	TRBJ2-2	once	TGTGCCAGCAGGTCCGGGGCTAGCGGGGGACACGGGGAGCTGTTTTTT	CASRSGASGGHGELFF
NA	17	TRBV28	TRBJ2-7	NA	TGTGCCAGCAGTCCCCCCTTGACTCACCCAAGCTCCTACGAGCAGTACTTC	CASSPPLTHPSSYEQYF
NA	11	TRBV9	TRBJ2-3	NA	TGTGCCAGCAGCGTAGCAGATACGCAGTATTTT	CASSVADTQYF
TRBD1	19	TRBV27	TRBJ2-7	NA	TGTGCCAGCAGGCCTACTCCCGGGACAGGGGGCTTTGGTACCTACGAGCAGTACTTC	CASRPTPGTGGFGTYEQYF